The 25 T cell receptor beta chains in this list originate from one sample, sequenced in a study of beta chain features in type 1 diabetes. As every portion of the isolated RNA was reverse transcribed, the sequencing read expressed TCRB transcripts. TCRdb's copy holds only in-frame clones and misses some; the assay was immunoSEQ multiplex PCR. This table holds 680,000 or so clones, roughly an eighth found once. Antigen specificity for these receptors is unknown. Overall study results and limits: Type 1 diabetes patients had moderately but significantly shorter TCRB CDR3s in all four CD4+ subsets.

The sample taken for sequencing was naive CD4+ T cells from blood. These receptors were taken from a man between 18 and 29 years old with type 1 diabetes.

This sequence joins TRBV7-6 and TRBJ2-5; no reliable D call. V gave up 2 bases and J gave up 1 base, with 8 bases separating them. The CDR3 runs to 14 residues. Per germline, CDR1 SGHVS and CDR2 FNYEAQ. DNA of the CDR3: TGTGCCAGCAGCTTACGTGGATTCCAAGAGACCCAGTACTTC. Translated: CASSLRGFQETQYF.

V gene TRBV7-2 combines with J gene TRBJ1-3; D unclear. Per germline, CDR1 SGHTA and CDR2 FQGNSA. The CDR3 is made up of 15 amino acids. V was trimmed by 3 bases and J by 0 bases, leaving 9 bases between them. CDR3 sequence reads: CASSFGVYSGNTIYF. The CDR3 DNA is TGTGCCAGCAGCTTTGGGGTCTACTCTGGAAACACCATATATTTT.

CDR3 sequence: CASSLPGSGEAYEQYF. The CDR3 coding sequence is TGCGCCAGCAGCTTGCCCGGGTCCGGGGAGGCCTACGAGCAGTACTTC. The rearrangement joins TRBV5-1 to TRBJ2-7; TRBD2 might be the D (6 bases). CDR3 length equals 16 residues. CDR1 is SGHRS and CDR2 is YFSETQ in the germline V gene. Trimming cost V 1 base and J 2 bases, with 16 bases left between them.

The CDR3 reads CASLTGTLGNQPQHF. CDR3 bases: TGTGCCAGCTTAACAGGGACATTGGGGAATCAGCCCCAGCATTTT. The rearrangement links TRBV6-1 to TRBJ1-5, with D possibly matching TRBD1 (6 bases). The ends were cut back, 8 bases at V and 4 bases at J, with 18 bases in the middle. Germline V gene lookup returns CDR1 MNHNS and CDR2 SASEGT. The CDR3 runs 15 residues.

This chain's CDR3 is CASGLYNEQFF. CDR3 bases: TGTGCCAGCGGACTGTACAATGAGCAGTTCTTC. The chain recombines TRBV19 with TRBJ2-1; TRBD2 might be the D (5 bases). Trimming took off 9 bases at V and 4 bases at J, with 7 bases between the two ends. This CDR3 has 11 residues. CDR1 and CDR2 (germline): LNHDA, SQIVND (reference sequence).

CDR3 bases: TGCGCCAGCAGTGGAGCGGGGGGGCCGGGTTACAATGAGCAGTTCTTC. As protein: CASSGAGGPGYNEQFF. The V gene is TRBV4-1, the J gene TRBJ2-1, with 10 bases lining up with TRBD2. The CDR3 loop spans 16 amino acids. The V gene's germline CDR1 is MGHRA and CDR2 YSYEKL. V was pared by 6 bases and J by 4 bases, with 9 bases of the junction left unmatched.

The genes are TRBV7-6 and TRBJ2-5; D may be TRBD1 (6 bases). Germline V lookup: CDR1 SGHVS, CDR2 FNYEAQ. V was pared by 3 bases and J by 1 base, with 18 bases between. The CDR3 is 17 amino acids. CDR3 in DNA: TGTGCCAGCAGCTTTATGGGGACACAGAACATCCAAGAGACCCAGTACTTC. Encoded protein: CASSFMGTQNIQETQYF.

The J gene is TRBJ2-3, the V gene TRBV5-5; 15 bases map to TRBD2. The ends lost 4 bases at V and 5 bases at J; junction bases unmatched: 8. The CDR3 is made up of 17 amino acids. Germline loops: CDR1 SGHKS, CDR2 YYEKEE (reference sequence). The CDR3 DNA sequence: TGTGCCAGCAGCCCGCCCGGACTAGCGGGGGGGCGAGATACGCAGTATTTT. It codes for CASSPPGLAGGRDTQYF.

This clone was observed a handful of times. This rearrangement joins TRBV4-1 to TRBJ2-3; 9 bases map to TRBD1. Germline V CDR1 and CDR2: MGHRA, YSYEKL. CDR3 size: 15 residues. J gave up 2 bases and V 3 bases, and 3 bases lay outside the gene matches. The CDR3 nucleotides are TGCGCCAGCAGCCAGGGACAGGGAACCACAGATACGCAGTATTTT. Translation gives CASSQGQGTTDTQYF.

A remark on this clone: Other DNA sequences in the sample encode the same CDR3. The chain employs TRBV4-1 and TRBJ2-3, with unresolved D. This CDR3 is built from 13 residues. Trimming took off 1 base at V and 0 bases at J, with 2 bases between the two ends. The germline gives CDR1 MGHRA, CDR2 YSYEKL. Written as DNA, the CDR3 is TGCGCCAGCAGCCAAGGAAGCACAGATACGCAGTATTTT. Translating it yields CASSQGSTDTQYF.

The rearrangement joins TRBV14 to TRBJ2-7; weak D call: TRBD2 (6 bases). Trimming took 2 bases from V and 0 from J, leaving 14 bases between them. CDR3 length: 16 amino acids. Germline CDR1 SGHDN, CDR2 FVKESK. CDR3: CASSQSGRPFSYEQYF. The CDR3 DNA is TGTGCCAGCAGCCAATCGGGGAGGCCGTTCTCCTACGAGCAGTACTTC.

V gene TRBV9 combines with J gene TRBJ1-2; 8 bases match TRBD1. Germline V gives CDR1 SGDLS, CDR2 YYNGEE. The CDR3 contains 14 residues. Unmatched junction bases numbered 9, after V lost 3 bases and J lost 8 bases. CDR3 sequence reads: CASSGQTGTGGYTF. CDR3 DNA: TGTGCCAGCAGCGGACAGACAGGGACAGGAGGCTACACCTTC.

CDR3 residues: CASSFGQGAHEQYF. Here the CDR3 DNA reads TGTGCCAGCAGCTTTGGGCAGGGGGCCCACGAGCAGTACTTC. The genes are TRBV7-2 and TRBJ2-7; 8 nucleotides line up with TRBD1. CDR1 is SGHTA, CDR2 FQGNSA, per germline. Trimming took 3 bases from V and 5 from J; bases not matched to a gene: 6. The CDR3 totals 14 residues.

The V call is TRBV2, the J call TRBJ2-5; no firm D call. Germline V lookup: CDR1 SNHLY, CDR2 FYNNEI. V gave up 8 bases and J gave up 5 bases, with 15 bases separating them. CDR3 length: 13 amino acids. CDR3 coding DNA: TGTGCCAGCGGGGTAGGGCTTTCTGAGACCCAGTACTTC. Its translation: CASGVGLSETQYF. The variable domain in full, with the rest retrieved from reference TRBV2 and TRBJ2-5, is EPEVTQTPSHQVTQMGQEVILRCVPISNHLYFYWYRQILGQKVEFLVSFYNNEISEKSEIFDDQFSVERPDGSNFTLKIRSTKLEDSAMYFCASGVGLSETQYFGPGTRLLVL.

CDR3 nucleotide sequence: TGCGCCAGCAGCCAAGCCGTTGCGGGGGGGCCTTACGAGCAGTACTTC. Its translation is CASSQAVAGGPYEQYF. The J gene is TRBJ2-7, the V gene TRBV4-1; 9 bases fit TRBD2. The CDR3 runs to 16 residues. V lost 1 base and J lost 4; bases outside the gene matches: 8. CDR1 and CDR2 from the germline V gene are MGHRA and YSYEKL.

This clone was detected a few times. The chain links TRBV10-3 to TRBJ2-3, with 8 positions matching TRBD2. In germline, CDR1 is ENHRY, CDR2 SYGVKD. The CDR3 is 14 amino acids. In DNA form, the CDR3 reads TGTGCTCTCTCGGGGCGGGGGGACACAGATACGCAGTATTTT. Protein: CALSGRGDTDTQYF.

V usage is TRBV5-1 and J usage is TRBJ2-7; D may match TRBD1 or TRBD2 (5 bases each). The CDR3 sequence is 14 residues long. Trimming stripped 3 bases from V and 2 bases from J, with 12 bases between. CDR1 is SGHRS and CDR2 is YFSETQ in the germline V gene. CDR3 in amino acids: CASSWTGTTYEQYF. CDR3 nucleotides: TGCGCCAGCAGCTGGACCGGGACCACCTACGAGCAGTACTTC.

The chain links TRBV15 to TRBJ2-2, with 10 bases matching TRBD1. The CDR3 loop spans 15 amino acids. Germline V gene lookup returns CDR1 LNHNV and CDR2 YYDKDF (reference sequence). Germline trimming cut 7 bases from V and 5 bases from J; bases unmatched to any gene: 7. The CDR3 reads CATTTGGAGTGELFF. The CDR3 DNA reads as TGTGCCACCACGACAGGGGGCGCGGGGACCGGGGAGCTGTTTTTT.

This chain joins TRBV5-1 and TRBJ1-1, with 7 nucleotides matching TRBD1. Germline trimming cut 2 bases from V and 3 bases from J; bases unmatched to any gene: 4. CDR1 and CDR2 from the germline V gene are SGHRS and YFSETQ. This CDR3 is 14 amino acids long. CDR3 DNA: TGCGCCAGCAGCTTCGTTCAGGGGGACACTGAAGCTTTCTTT. Translation: CASSFVQGDTEAFF.

This clone was counted between two and nine times. This chain connects TRBV23-1 to TRBJ2-5; 8 positions agree with TRBD1. TRBV23-1 belongs to the ORF category, with a function that is uncertain. The CDR3 is made up of 13 amino acids. Losses at the gene ends were 3 bases for V and 11 bases for J; bases not matched to a gene: 8. CDR3 in DNA: TGCGCCAGCAGTCAGTGGGACAGGAATGAGCAGTACTTC. Translated: CASSQWDRNEQYF.

The chain links TRBV5-1 to TRBJ1-6, with 10 bases lining up with TRBD1. The CDR3 contains 17 residues. CDR1 is SGHRS and CDR2 is YFSETQ in the germline V gene. V lost 4 bases to trimming and J lost 7 bases; unmatched junction nucleotides: 11. CDR3 nucleotides: TGCGCCAGCAGCCCAACGACAGGGGGCAGGATGAATTCACCCCTCCACTTT. Translation gives CASSPTTGGRMNSPLHF.

A word on this clone: Other DNA sequences from this sample encode an identical CDR3 as well. V and J are TRBV25-1 and TRBJ1-2; D is ambiguous. CDR1 MGHDK and CDR2 SYGVNS come from the germline V gene. The ends were cut back, 2 bases at V and 1 base at J, with 2 bases in the middle. The CDR3 covers 12 residues. CDR3: CASSEVNYGYTF. The CDR3 DNA is TGTGCCAGCAGTGAAGTTAACTATGGCTACACCTTC.

This clone was seen more than once but under ten times. Other DNA variants within this sample encode the same CDR3. The V and J genes are TRBV9 and TRBJ1-1; no clear D. Germline CDR1 reads SGDLS; CDR2 reads YYNGEE. V was pared by 0 bases and J by 1 base, with 4 bases between. This CDR3 comprises 13 residues. The CDR3 region is CASSVEANTEAFF. As DNA, the CDR3 is TGTGCCAGCAGCGTAGAGGCGAACACTGAAGCTTTCTTT.

This clone appeared a few times. The chain links TRBV9 to TRBJ1-6, with 11 bases identical to TRBD1. Unmatched junction bases numbered 2, after V lost 0 bases and J lost 9 bases. The length of the CDR3 is 15 residues. Germline CDR1 is SGDLS and CDR2 is YYNGEE. The CDR3 bases are TGTGCCAGCAGCGTAGAGGGGACAGGGGGTTCACCCCTCCACTTT. This gives the protein CASSVEGTGGSPLHF.

The chain employs TRBV5-1 and TRBJ2-5, with 12 positions matching TRBD2. The CDR3 loop spans 15 amino acids. J was trimmed by 6 bases and V by 4 bases; bases with no gene match: 7. CDR1 SGHRS and CDR2 YFSETQ come from the germline V gene. CDR3 loop: CASSRGLAGEKTQYF. DNA of the CDR3: TGCGCCAGCAGCAGGGGACTAGCGGGCGAGAAGACCCAGTACTTC.